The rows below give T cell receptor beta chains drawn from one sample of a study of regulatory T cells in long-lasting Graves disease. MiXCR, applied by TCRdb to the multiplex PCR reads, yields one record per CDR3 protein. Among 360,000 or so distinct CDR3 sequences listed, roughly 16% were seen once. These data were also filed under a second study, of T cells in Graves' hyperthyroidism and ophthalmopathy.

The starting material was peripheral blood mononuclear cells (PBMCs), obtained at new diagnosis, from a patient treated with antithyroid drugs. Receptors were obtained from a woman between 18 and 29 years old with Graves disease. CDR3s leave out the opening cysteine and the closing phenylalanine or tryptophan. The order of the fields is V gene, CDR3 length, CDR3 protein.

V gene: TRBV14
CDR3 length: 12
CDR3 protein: ASSHDTTSRSQY

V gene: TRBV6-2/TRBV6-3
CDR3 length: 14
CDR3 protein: ASGTATLTLNTEAF

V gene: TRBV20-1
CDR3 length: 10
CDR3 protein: SAGDPTYEQY

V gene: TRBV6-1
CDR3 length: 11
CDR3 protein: ASSGQGDQPQH

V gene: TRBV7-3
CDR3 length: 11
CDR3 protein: ASSRAGTGEQF

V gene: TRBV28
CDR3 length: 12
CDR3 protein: ASSLGIQYNEQF

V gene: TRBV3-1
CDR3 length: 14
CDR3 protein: ASSQDRGRITGELF

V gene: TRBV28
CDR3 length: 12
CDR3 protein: ASRPTSIYNEQF

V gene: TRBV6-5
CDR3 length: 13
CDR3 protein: ASSLLDRGAVEAF

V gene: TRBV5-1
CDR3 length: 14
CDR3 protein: ASSSGLMDPTDTQY